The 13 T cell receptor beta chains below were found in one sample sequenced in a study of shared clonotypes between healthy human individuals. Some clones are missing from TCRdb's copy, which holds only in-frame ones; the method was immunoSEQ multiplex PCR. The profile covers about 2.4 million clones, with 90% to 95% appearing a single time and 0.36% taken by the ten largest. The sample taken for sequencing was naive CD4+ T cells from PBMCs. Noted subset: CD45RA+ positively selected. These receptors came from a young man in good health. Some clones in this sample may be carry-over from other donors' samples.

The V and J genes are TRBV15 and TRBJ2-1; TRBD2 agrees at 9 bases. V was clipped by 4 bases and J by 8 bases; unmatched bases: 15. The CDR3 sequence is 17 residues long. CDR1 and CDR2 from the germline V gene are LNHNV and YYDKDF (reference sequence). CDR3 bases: TGTGCCACCAGCAATGCCGGGCGGCGGGAGGGACGATATGAGCAGTTCTTC. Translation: CATSNAGRREGRYEQFF.

Here the CDR3 DNA reads TGTGCCTGGAGTACAGGGGACGGCTACGAGCAGTACTTC. Translated: CAWSTGDGYEQYF. The chain recombines TRBV30 with TRBJ2-7; 7 bases match TRBD1. V trimming: 2 bases; J trimming: 3 bases; junction bases outside the gene matches: 4. Germline V gives CDR1 GTSNPN, CDR2 SVGIG (reference sequence). This CDR3 comprises 13 residues.

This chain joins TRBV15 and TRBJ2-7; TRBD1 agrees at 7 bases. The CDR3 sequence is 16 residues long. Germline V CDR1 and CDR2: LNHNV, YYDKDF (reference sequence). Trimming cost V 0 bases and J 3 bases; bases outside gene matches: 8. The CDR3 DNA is TGTGCCACCAGCAGAGATCAATCGACAGGGCTCTACGAGCAGTACTTC. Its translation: CATSRDQSTGLYEQYF.

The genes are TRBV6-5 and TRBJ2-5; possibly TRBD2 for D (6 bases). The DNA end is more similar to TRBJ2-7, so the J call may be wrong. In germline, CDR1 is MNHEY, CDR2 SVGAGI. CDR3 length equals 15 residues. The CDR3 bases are TGTGCCAGCAGCCCGGTAGGACTATTAACCTACGAGCAGTACTTC. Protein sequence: CASSPVGLLTYEQYF.

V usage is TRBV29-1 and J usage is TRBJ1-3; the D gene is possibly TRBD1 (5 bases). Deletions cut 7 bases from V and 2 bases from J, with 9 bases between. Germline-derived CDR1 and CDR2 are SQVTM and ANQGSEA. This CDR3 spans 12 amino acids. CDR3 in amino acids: CSASGPGNTIYF. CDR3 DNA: TGCAGCGCCTCGGGGCCTGGAAACACCATATATTTT.

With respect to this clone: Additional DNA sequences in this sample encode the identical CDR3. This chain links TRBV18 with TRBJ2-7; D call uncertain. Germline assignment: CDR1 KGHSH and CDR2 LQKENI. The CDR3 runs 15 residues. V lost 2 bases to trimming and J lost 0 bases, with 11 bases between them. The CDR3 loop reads CASSPSAVGSYEQYF. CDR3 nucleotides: TGTGCCAGCTCACCATCTGCGGTGGGCTCCTACGAGCAGTACTTC.

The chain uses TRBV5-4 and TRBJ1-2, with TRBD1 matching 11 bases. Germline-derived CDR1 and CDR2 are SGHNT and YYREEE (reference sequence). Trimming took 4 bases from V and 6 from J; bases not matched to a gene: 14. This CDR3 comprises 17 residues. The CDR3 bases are TGTGCCAGCAGCCCGGATGGACAGGGGGCGCAGAGGGATGGCTACACCTTC. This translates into CASSPDGQGAQRDGYTF.

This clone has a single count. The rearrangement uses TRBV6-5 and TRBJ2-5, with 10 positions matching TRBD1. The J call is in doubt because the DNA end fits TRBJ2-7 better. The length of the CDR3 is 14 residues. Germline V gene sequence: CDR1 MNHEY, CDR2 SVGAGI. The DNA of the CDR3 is TGTGCCAGCAGTAGCCGGGACAGGGGTGGCGAGCAGTACTTC. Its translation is CASSSRDRGGEQYF.

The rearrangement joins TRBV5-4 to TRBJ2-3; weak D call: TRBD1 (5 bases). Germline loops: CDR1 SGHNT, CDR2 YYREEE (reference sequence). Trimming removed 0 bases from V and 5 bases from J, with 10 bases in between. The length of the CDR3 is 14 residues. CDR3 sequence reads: CASSLAQGVDTQYF. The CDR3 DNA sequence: TGTGCCAGCAGCTTGGCTCAGGGCGTAGATACGCAGTATTTT. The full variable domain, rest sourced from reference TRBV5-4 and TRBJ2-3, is ETGVTQSPTHLIKTRGQQVTLRCSSQSGHNTVSWYQQALGQGPQFIFQYYREEENGRGNFPPRFSGLQFPNYSSELNVNALELDDSALYLCASSLAQGVDTQYFGPGTRLTVL.

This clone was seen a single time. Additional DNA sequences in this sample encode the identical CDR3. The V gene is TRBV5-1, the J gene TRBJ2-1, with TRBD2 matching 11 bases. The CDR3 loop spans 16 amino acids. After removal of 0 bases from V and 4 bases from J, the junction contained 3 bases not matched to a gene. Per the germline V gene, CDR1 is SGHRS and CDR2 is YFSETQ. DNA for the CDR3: TGCGCCAGCAGCTTGGCCGGGACTAGCGGATACAATGAGCAGTTCTTC. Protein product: CASSLAGTSGYNEQFF.

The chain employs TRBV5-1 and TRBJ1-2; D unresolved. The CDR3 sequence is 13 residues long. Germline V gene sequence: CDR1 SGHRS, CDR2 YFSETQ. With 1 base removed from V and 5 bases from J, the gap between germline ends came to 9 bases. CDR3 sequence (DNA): TGCGCCAGCAGCTTGAGCGCCGATTATGGCTACACCTTC. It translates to CASSLSADYGYTF.

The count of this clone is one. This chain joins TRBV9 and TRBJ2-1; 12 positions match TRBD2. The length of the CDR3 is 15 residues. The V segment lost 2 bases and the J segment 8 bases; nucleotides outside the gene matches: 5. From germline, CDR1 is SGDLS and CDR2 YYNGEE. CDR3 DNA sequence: TGTGCCAGCAGCGTGTCTAGCGGGAGGGTGGATGAGCAGTTCTTC. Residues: CASSVSSGRVDEQFF.

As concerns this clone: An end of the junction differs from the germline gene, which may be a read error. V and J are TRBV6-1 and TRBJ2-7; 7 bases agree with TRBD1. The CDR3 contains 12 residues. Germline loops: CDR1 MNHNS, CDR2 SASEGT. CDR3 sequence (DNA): TGTGCCAGCACCTCAATGGGAACAGGGGAGCACTTC. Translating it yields CASTSMGTGEHF.